The 28 T cell receptor beta chains given below trace back to one sample, sequenced in a study of T cell repertoires in cytomegalovirus infection. Each CDR3 protein gets one entry after TCRdb re-called the reads with MiXCR. In the table there are 700,000 to 850,000 distinct CDR3 sequences, 30% to 35% of which are singletons. Their specific antigens are unknown. Material: cultured CD8+ T cells from PBMCs, obtained from culture after CMV antigen stimulation. The receptor source for this set is a human donor in good health (CMV status not recorded). Some clones in this sample may be carry-over from other donors' samples.

The DNA of the CDR3 is TGTGCCAGCAAGGCAGGTCTTACCCAGTACTTC. Amino acid sequence: CASKAGLTQYF. The rearrangement links TRBV2 to TRBJ2-5; unclear D gene. The CDR3 runs to 11 residues. V was clipped by 7 bases and J by 8 bases, with 11 bases between them. Germline lookup yields CDR1 SNHLY and CDR2 FYNNEI.

The chain employs TRBV29-1 and TRBJ2-3; 10 bases agree with TRBD2. CDR3 length: 14 residues. Germline CDR1 is SQVTM and CDR2 is ANQGSEA. J lost 5 bases, V lost 8 bases, and 10 bases had no gene match. CDR3 loop: CSTGSGGGGDTQYF. The DNA for the CDR3 is TGCAGCACGGGGAGCGGGGGGGGAGGAGATACGCAGTATTTT.

The chain links TRBV7-2 to TRBJ2-7; D unresolved. Germline CDR1 SGHTA, CDR2 FQGNSA. Deletions cut 1 base from V and 4 bases from J, with 5 bases between. This CDR3 region has 12 residues. CDR3: CASSLVNYEQYV. As DNA, the CDR3 is TGTGCCAGCAGCTTAGTAAATTACGAGCAGTACGTC.

V and J are TRBV7-9 and TRBJ2-1; 7 bases agree with TRBD2. CDR3 length equals 16 residues. CDR1 is SEHNR, CDR2 FQNEAQ, per germline (reference sequence). Germline trimming cut 1 base from V and 3 bases from J; bases unmatched to any gene: 6. The CDR3 reads CASSLVRAGDYNEQFF. The CDR3 bases are TGTGCCAGCAGCTTAGTCCGGGCGGGGGACTACAATGAGCAGTTCTTC.

This chain links TRBV27 with TRBJ1-1, with 9 bases fitting TRBD1. V dropped 5 bases and J dropped 4; count of bases not matched to a gene: 5. CDR1 is MNHEY and CDR2 is SMNVEV in the germline V gene (reference sequence). The CDR3 is 14 amino acids. This CDR3 reads CASSIQGASTEAFF. In DNA form, the CDR3 reads TGTGCCAGCAGTATACAGGGGGCGAGCACTGAAGCTTTCTTT.

CDR3 sequence reads: CASSEVWTGTSTDTQYF. In DNA, the CDR3 is TGTGCCAGCAGTGAAGTCTGGACCGGGACTAGCACAGATACGCAGTATTTT. This sequence joins TRBV2 and TRBJ2-3; D is perhaps TRBD2 (6 bases). The ends were cut back, 1 base at V and 0 bases at J, with 14 bases in the middle. The CDR3 totals 17 residues. In germline, CDR1 is SNHLY, CDR2 FYNNEI.

V usage is TRBV9 and J usage is TRBJ2-1; 11 nucleotides match TRBD2. Trimming took 1 base from V and 0 from J; bases not matched to a gene: 9. There are 19 residues in the CDR3. The germline CDR1 and CDR2 sequences are SGDLS and YYNGEE. The CDR3: CASSVKASGGLSSYNEQFF. The CDR3 region has the DNA TGTGCCAGCAGCGTAAAGGCTAGCGGGGGGTTGAGCTCCTACAATGAGCAGTTCTTC.

The chain combines TRBV6-6 with TRBJ2-3, with 10 bases identical to TRBD2. This CDR3 region has 17 residues. CDR1 MNHNY and CDR2 SVGAGI come from the germline V gene (reference sequence). V lost 0 bases and J lost 6; bases outside the gene matches: 9. The CDR3 protein is CASSYSKLAGRADTQYF. CDR3 DNA sequence: TGTGCCAGCAGTTACTCTAAACTAGCGGGGCGGGCGGATACGCAGTATTTT.

V and J are TRBV12-3 or TRBV12-4 and TRBJ1-1, with D unclear. The CDR3 consists of 14 residues. V lost 5 bases, J lost 8 bases, and 18 bases lay in between. DNA of the CDR3: TGTGCCAGCAGTGTTTTGGGGAACTCCATGGAAGCTTTCTTT. Its translation: CASSVLGNSMEAFF.

This clonotype has at least ten counts. This sequence joins TRBV19 and TRBJ1-2; D is ambiguous. CDR1 LNHDA and CDR2 SQIVND come from the germline V gene (reference sequence). The V end was cut by 2 bases, the J end by 2 bases, with 6 bases between. The CDR3 runs to 13 residues. The CDR3 sequence is CASSIRRNYGYTF. The CDR3 nucleotides read TGTGCCAGTAGTATAAGGCGGAACTATGGCTACACCTTC.

The rearrangement joins TRBV4-1 to TRBJ2-2; no clear D gene. The CDR3 extends over 15 amino acids. V lost 0 bases to trimming and J lost 3 bases, with 8 bases between them. CDR1 and CDR2 from the germline V gene are MGHRA and YSYEKL. Here the CDR3 DNA reads TGCGCCAGCAGCCAAGAAATCTCCGACACCGGGGAGCTGTTTTTT. Its protein is CASSQEISDTGELFF.

The rearrangement joins TRBV9 to TRBJ2-5; TRBD2 matches at 9 bases. Germline V gene sequence: CDR1 SGDLS, CDR2 YYNGEE. The V gene end was trimmed by 3 bases and the J gene end by 4 bases; junction bases not matched to a gene: 4. This CDR3 contains 14 residues. CDR3 protein: CASSARGGRETQYF. CDR3 sequence (DNA): TGTGCCAGCAGCGCGCGGGGGGGCCGAGAGACCCAGTACTTC.

CDR3 residues: CASSRAGHTEAFF. The DNA for the CDR3 is TGTGCCAGCAGCCGAGCGGGACACACTGAAGCTTTCTTT. V and J are TRBV14 and TRBJ1-1; weak D call: TRBD1 (5 bases). Germline CDR1 SGHDN, CDR2 FVKESK. Trimming removed 4 bases at V and 3 bases at J, with 9 bases between. CDR3 length: 13 amino acids.

The V and J genes are TRBV7-2 and TRBJ1-2; 9 nucleotides agree with TRBD1. V gave up 1 base and J gave up 3 bases; unmatched junction bases: 9. The CDR3 is made up of 17 amino acids. Germline V gene sequence: CDR1 SGHTA, CDR2 FQGNSA. The CDR3 nucleotides read TGTGCCAGCAGCTTAGTGTACCAGACAGGGGGAGACTATGGCTACACCTTC. The encoded protein is CASSLVYQTGGDYGYTF.

The chain combines TRBV18 with TRBJ2-1; tentatively, D is TRBD1 or TRBD2 (5 bases each). The V and J ends lost 0 bases and 8 bases respectively, with 8 bases between them. Germline lookup yields CDR1 KGHSH and CDR2 LQKENI. CDR3 length: 13 amino acids. The CDR3 protein is CASSPPGADEQFF. DNA for the CDR3: TGTGCCAGCTCACCACCCGGGGCCGATGAGCAGTTCTTC.

The V call is TRBV12-3 or TRBV12-4, the J call TRBJ2-1; D call uncertain. This CDR3 is 13 amino acids long. V lost 6 bases, J lost 8 bases, and 14 bases lay in between. The DNA of the CDR3 is TGTGCCAGCAGCCGGGTTTTCTCCGATGAGCAGTTCTTC. This gives the protein CASSRVFSDEQFF.

Remarks on this clonotype: At one boundary the junction diverges from the germline segment, which might be a read error. This chain's CDR3 is CVSSLEWPVSYNEQFF. CDR3 coding DNA: TGTGTCAGCAGCTTAGAATGGCCAGTGTCCTACAATGAGCAGTTCTTC. This chain joins TRBV7-9 and TRBJ2-1; D remains ambiguous. The length of the CDR3 is 16 residues. CDR1 and CDR2 from the germline V gene are SEHNR and FQNEAQ (reference sequence).

The rearrangement joins TRBV5-4 to TRBJ1-1; no definite D call. V was cut by 0 bases and J by 1 base, with 7 bases left in between. Per the germline V gene, CDR1 is SGHNT and CDR2 is YYREEE (reference sequence). This CDR3 region has 14 residues. CDR3 amino acids: CASSLDNSNTEAFF. The CDR3 nucleotides read TGTGCCAGCAGCTTGGACAACTCGAACACTGAAGCTTTCTTT. Variable domain in full (rest from reference TRBV5-4 and TRBJ1-1): ETGVTQSPTHLIKTRGQQVTLRCSSQSGHNTVSWYQQALGQGPQFIFQYYREEENGRGNFPPRFSGLQFPNYSSELNVNALELDDSALYLCASSLDNSNTEAFFGQGTRLTVV.

The DNA of the CDR3 is TGTGCCAGCAGCTTCACGCGCCATTCTAACTATGGCTACACCTTC. It yields the protein CASSFTRHSNYGYTF. The genes are TRBV7-9 and TRBJ1-2; the D is unclear. The germline V gene encodes CDR1 SEHNR and CDR2 FQNEAQ (reference sequence). Trimming left V 3 bases short and J 0 bases short, with 11 bases between. The CDR3 covers 15 residues.

This clonotype was detected once. One end of the junction varies from germline; a read error may be responsible. V gene TRBV7-6 combines with J gene TRBJ2-7; tentative D call: TRBD2 (7 bases). The CDR3 loop spans 14 amino acids. CDR1 is SGHVS, CDR2 FNYEAQ, per germline. CDR3 protein: CVSSRGGGTYEQYF. CDR3 in DNA: TGTGTCAGCAGCCGAGGGGGGGGAACCTACGAGCAGTACTTC.

This chain connects TRBV7-9 to TRBJ1-5, with no clear D. This CDR3 has 13 amino acids. V gave up 1 base and J gave up 9 bases, with 10 bases separating them. CDR1 is SEHNR, CDR2 FQNEAQ, per germline (reference sequence). CDR3 region: CASSLEGYRPQHF. CDR3 coding DNA: TGTGCCAGCAGCTTAGAAGGGTATCGGCCCCAGCATTTT.

This clonotype came up a few times. This sequence joins TRBV10-3 and TRBJ1-1; 8 positions match TRBD1. V dropped 8 bases and J dropped 1; count of bases not matched to a gene: 9. Germline values: CDR1 ENHRY, CDR2 SYGVKD. The CDR3 extends over 15 amino acids. CDR3 sequence (DNA): TGTGCCATCGGACAGGGTAGATGGAAGAACACTGAAGCTTTCTTT. Translated, it gives CAIGQGRWKNTEAFF.

Only a few counts were recorded for this clonotype. The chain joins TRBV4-1 to TRBJ2-5; D call uncertain. Trimming shortened V by 0 bases and J by 5 bases, and 4 bases separated the two germline ends. Germline lookup yields CDR1 MGHRA and CDR2 YSYEKL. The CDR3 length is 12 residues. The CDR3 bases are TGCGCCAGCAGCCAAGATCACGAGACCCAGTACTTC. Translating gives CASSQDHETQYF.

The V gene is TRBV5-5, the J gene TRBJ2-3; 7 positions match TRBD2. The CDR3 consists of 15 residues. The ends lost 4 bases at V and 6 bases at J; junction bases unmatched: 11. The germline V gene encodes CDR1 SGHKS and CDR2 YYEKEE (reference sequence). Here the CDR3 reads CASSRETMGGDTQYF. The CDR3 DNA reads TGTGCCAGCAGCAGAGAAACGATGGGGGGGGATACGCAGTATTTT.

CDR3 protein: CASSYRGQGIFYEQYV. The CDR3 DNA is TGTGCCAGCAGTTACCGGGGACAGGGAATATTCTACGAGCAGTACGTC. V usage is TRBV6-2 or TRBV6-3 and J usage is TRBJ2-7, with 9 bases that match TRBD1. Losses at the gene ends were 2 bases for V and 3 bases for J; bases not matched to a gene: 8. The CDR3 loop spans 16 amino acids. Germline V gives CDR1 MNHEY, CDR2 SVGEGT.

This clonotype has just a few counts. The rearrangement uses TRBV7-4 and TRBJ2-1, with 11 bases matching TRBD2. The CDR3 spans 16 residues. The V gene end was trimmed by 6 bases and the J gene end by 3 bases; junction bases not matched to a gene: 7. Germline V gives CDR1 SGHVT, CDR2 SQSDAQ. CDR3 nucleotide sequence: TGTGCCAGCAGGTCCTTCGGGACTAGCGGCTACAATGAGCAGTTCTTC. Translated, it gives CASRSFGTSGYNEQFF.

This clonotype was observed a handful of times. The V and J genes are TRBV19 and TRBJ1-1; D perhaps matches TRBD1 (5 bases). The CDR3 totals 15 residues. Germline CDR1 is LNHDA and CDR2 is SQIVND (reference sequence). Deletions cut 6 bases from V and 4 bases from J, with 18 bases between. DNA for the CDR3: TGTGCCAGTAGCTTAGATGGCTCCGGGACCACTGAAGCTTTCTTT. Amino acid sequence: CASSLDGSGTTEAFF.

Note on this clonotype: The junction shows a germline mismatch at one end, possibly a read error. The rearrangement joins TRBV6-6 to TRBJ2-3; 7 bases map to TRBD1. There are 14 residues in the CDR3. From germline, CDR1 is MNHNY and CDR2 SVGAGI (reference sequence). CDR3 nucleotides: TGTGCCAGCGGTTACAGGGGATCGACAGATACGCAGTATTTT. This gives the protein CASGYRGSTDTQYF.